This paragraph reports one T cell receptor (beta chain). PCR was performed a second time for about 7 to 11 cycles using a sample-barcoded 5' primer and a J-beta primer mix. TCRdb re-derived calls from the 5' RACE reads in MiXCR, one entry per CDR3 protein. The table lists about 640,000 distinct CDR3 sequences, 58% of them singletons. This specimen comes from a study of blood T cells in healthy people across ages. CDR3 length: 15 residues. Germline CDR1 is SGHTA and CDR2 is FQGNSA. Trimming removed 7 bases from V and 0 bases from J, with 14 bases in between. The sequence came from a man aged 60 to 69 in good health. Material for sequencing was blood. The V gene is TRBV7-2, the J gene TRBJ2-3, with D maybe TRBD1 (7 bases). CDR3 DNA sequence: TGTGCCAGCACCGCGGGACAGTATAGCACAGATACGCAGTATTTT. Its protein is CASTAGQYSTDTQYF.